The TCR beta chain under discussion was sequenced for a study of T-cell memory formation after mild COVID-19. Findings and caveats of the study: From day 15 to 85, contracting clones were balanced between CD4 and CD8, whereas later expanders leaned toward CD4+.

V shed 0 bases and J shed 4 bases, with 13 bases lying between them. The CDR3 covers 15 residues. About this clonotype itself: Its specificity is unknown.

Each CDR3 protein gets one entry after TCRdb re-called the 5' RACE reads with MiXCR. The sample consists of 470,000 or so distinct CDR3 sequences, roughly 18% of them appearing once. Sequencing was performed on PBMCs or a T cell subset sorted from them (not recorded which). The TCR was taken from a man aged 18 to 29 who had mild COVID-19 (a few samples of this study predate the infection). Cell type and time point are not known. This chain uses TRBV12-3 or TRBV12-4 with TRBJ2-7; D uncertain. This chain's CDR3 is CASSLASASTYEQYF. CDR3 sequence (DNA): TGTGCCAGCAGTTTAGCGTCTGCAAGCACTTACGAGCAGTACTTC.